This entry describes one TCR beta chain. TCRdb reprocessed the 5' RACE reads and keeps a single row for each CDR3 protein, giving no DNA. With approximately 6,000 distinct CDR3 sequences in the sample, the ten largest clones hold 60%. These data are taken from a study of T cells expressing NK-cell markers. Background on the study: CD3+CD56+NKG2C+, CD3+CD56+NKG2C- and CD3+CD56-NKG2C+ T cells, once sorted, supplied the TCR beta repertoires.

The CDR3 is 13 residues long. Germline V CDR1 and CDR2: LGHNA, YNFKEQ. The chain uses TRBV4-2 and TRBJ2-1; TCRdb reports TRBD2, a call that lacks DNA to check it against. The source is a man aged 18 to 29 in good health. Sequences were obtained from blood T cells: a sorted CD56 or NKG2C T cell subset, CD4+ or CD8+ T cells, or bulk PBMC T cells (not recorded which). The CDR3 reads CASSPGGAGKQFF.